The entry below gives a single TCR beta chain sequence along with its context. The data were obtained in a study of blood T cell repertoires in COVID-19. Looking at the study overall: The United States, Italy and Spain provided the acute and convalescent COVID-19 samples. From T cells, B-cell-depleted T cells, or PBMCs came the material, which was cDNA or gDNA.

In the authors' methods: Nucleated cell number was recorded as an estimate derived from reference gene primer amplification. The protocol was immunoSEQ multiplex PCR, while the TCRdb copy is restricted to in-frame clones and leaves out a portion. The DNA was the basis for D and trimming; V, J and clone size are from that table. This sample has under 95,000 clones; around 87% occur once, and the top ten carry more than 4%. Germline V CDR1 and CDR2: SGHTA, FQGNSA. This CDR3 has 16 residues. Germline trimming cut 6 bases from V and 2 bases from J; bases unmatched to any gene: 9. Sequenced input: peripheral blood. The receptor's source is a man aged 40-49 years with acute or convalescent COVID-19. The chain links TRBV7-2 to TRBJ1-3; 8 nucleotides line up with TRBD1. CDR3 loop: CASSSSGGEPGNTIYF. The CDR3 DNA sequence: TGTGCCAGCAGTTCCTCAGGGGGCGAACCTGGAAACACCATATATTTT.